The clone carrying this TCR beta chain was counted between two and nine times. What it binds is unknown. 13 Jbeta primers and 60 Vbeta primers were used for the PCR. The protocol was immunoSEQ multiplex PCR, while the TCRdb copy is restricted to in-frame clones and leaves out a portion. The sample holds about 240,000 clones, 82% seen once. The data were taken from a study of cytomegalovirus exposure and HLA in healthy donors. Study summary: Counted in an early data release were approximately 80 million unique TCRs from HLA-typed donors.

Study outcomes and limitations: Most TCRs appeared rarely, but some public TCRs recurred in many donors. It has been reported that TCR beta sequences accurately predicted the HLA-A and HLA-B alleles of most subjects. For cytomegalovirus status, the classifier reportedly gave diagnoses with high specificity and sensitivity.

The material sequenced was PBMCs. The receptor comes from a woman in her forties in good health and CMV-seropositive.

The CDR3 nucleotides read TGTGCCAGCAGTGAGACCGGGGGGGTCGGGGGGTACACCGGGGAGCTGTTTTTT. As protein: CASSETGGVGGYTGELFF. V gene TRBV25-1 combines with J gene TRBJ2-2, with 8 bases aligning to TRBD2. V was pared by 3 bases and J by 3 bases, with 12 bases of the junction left unmatched. The CDR3 spans 18 residues. Per the germline V gene, CDR1 is MGHDK and CDR2 is SYGVNS.